The subject of this entry is one TCR beta chain. What this receptor recognizes is not known. Per-nucleotide qualities are absent, and no much larger clonotype sits a single base away. Amplification of TCR beta CDR3 regions was carried out from RNA transcripts. The TCR CDR3 was subjected to a first round of RT-PCR using the HTBI primer set and the Qiagen OneStep RT-PCR kit. Libraries were constructed in a second round of multiplex PCR, after which size selection and purification were carried out. Libraries were sequenced paired-end with 100 bp reads on an Illumina HiSeq2000. Concerning the study's data processing: Raw data were processed with SOAPnuke, discarding reads with adapters, uncalled bases, mean Phred below 15, or no exact constant-primer or identifier match. High-quality paired reads were merged using COPE v1.2.5, and each unique nucleotide sequence was defined as a clonotype. MiTCR v1.1 was used to align clonotypes to the IMGT TRBV, TRBD and TRBJ reference segments. Analysis was restricted to V-J combinations with a frequency above 0.0001, which covered 99.2% of repertoires. A TCS score was defined as the ratio between F50 (clonal expansion) and ExV (chaos), using BLOSUM62-based TCRdist between CDR3 peptides within each V-J. Welch's t-statistics and random forest reduced roughly 530 V-J features to 13, which were used in a naive Bayes classifier (R e1071). Through fastp at Q25 and MiXCR, TCRdb rebuilt clones from the public reads, retaining in-frame beta chains. Identical CDR3 proteins give one entry, which carries the most common genes and DNA. The V and J calls were determined by TCRdb, not by the authors. Across this sample there are 300,000 to 450,000 distinct CDR3 sequences, with 25% seen only once. Around 70% of the sample is taken by the ten largest.

Graves' hyperthyroidism was defined as stable when no progression to ophthalmopathy occurred over 18 months of follow-up. Hyperthyroidism patients were newly diagnosed, with disease duration under 2 months, and aged 18 to 65 years. Any patient with an uncontrolled infection, another autoimmune disease, pregnancy or lactation was excluded. Diagnoses were established on the basis of clinical symptoms, serum thyroxine and TRAb, thyroid ultrasound, and orbital computed tomography. Ficoll-Paque density gradient centrifugation was used to isolate PBMCs from about 9 ml of fresh peripheral blood. Trizol reagent was used to extract total RNA, and RNA quality was then checked on an Agilent 2100 Bioanalyzer. Including cysteine and phenylalanine, the CDR3 has 17 amino acids. Just CDR3 DNA is preserved here, 51 bases in frame from base 1. Clipping removes 5 bases from V and 5 bases from J, with 17 as the unmatched junction base count.

This sample stems from a study of T cells in Graves' hyperthyroidism and ophthalmopathy (dated by TCRdb to the late 2010s). Study-wide context: Peripheral blood samples were taken at initial diagnosis, before any treatment was given. To identify distinguishing TCR V-J signatures, a discovery cohort of around 100 patients was used, comprising 43 with Graves' ophthalmopathy and approximately 57 with stable Graves' hyperthyroidism. An independent validation cohort of 18 to 20 hyperthyroidism patients and approximately 15 patients who later progressed to ophthalmopathy tested prospective prediction of ophthalmopathy. The 100 discovery patients were randomly split 7:3 into training and test sets. In roughly six Graves' hyperthyroidism patients, the study also compared T-cell repertoires from thyroid tissue with T-cell repertoires from blood. Following sampling, methimazole starting at 30 mg daily was given to hyperthyroidism patients, and high-dose intravenous methylprednisolone was given to ophthalmopathy patients. The paper describes TCR Vbeta CDR3 sequencing of around 130 peripheral blood samples, made up of 43 ophthalmopathy patients, more than 70 hyperthyroidism patients and 17 progressor patients.

Points the paper makes about the study in general: Sample size was not statistically predetermined, and investigators were not blinded to group allocation. Blood samples also contained most of the expanded thyroid clonotypes (frequency above 0.001), which suggests that blood repertoires may reflect thyroid immune responses. In cross-validation, a model built on a 13 V-J signature told ophthalmopathy apart from stable hyperthyroidism with 87.88% sensitivity and approximately 84% specificity, and in testing the same model reached 80%/75%. In validation, progression to ophthalmopathy was predicted by the model with 70.59% sensitivity and around 75% specificity, a median of roughly 6 months before onset.

This sequence uses TRBV12-3 or TRBV12-4 and TRBJ1-1; 7 bases in the junction line up with TRBD1. Sequenced input: blood. This sequence was found in a man between 45 and 60 years old with Graves' hyperthyroidism. CDR3 protein: CASSQIRTGRLWTEAFF. The DNA sequence is given as TGTGCCAGCAGTCAGATACGGACAGGCCGTTTATGGACTGAAGCTTTCTTT.